The 32 T cell receptor beta chains given below trace back to one sample, sequenced in a study of shared clonotypes between healthy human individuals. Data came from immunoSEQ multiplex PCR; TCRdb stores just in-frame clones and leaves some out. The sample records millions of clones, about 95% being singletons. Sequencing input: naive CD4+ T cells sorted from blood. Subset noted: CD45RA+ positively selected. The origin of the receptors is a man aged 18 to 29 in good health.

The V gene is TRBV4-3, the J gene TRBJ1-5, with D unclear. Trimming left V 1 base short and J 7 bases short, with 11 bases between. The CDR3 loop spans 14 amino acids. Germline CDR1 LGHNA, CDR2 YSLEER. The CDR3 bases are TGCGCCAGCAGCCAAGTCGTAGGGTACCAGCCCCAGCATTTT. Its translation: CASSQVVGYQPQHF.

V and J are TRBV9 and TRBJ2-3; D is ambiguous. Between the trimmed V and J ends, which lost 4 bases and 1 base, there was a span of 13 bases. The CDR3 totals 15 residues. Germline lookup yields CDR1 SGDLS and CDR2 YYNGEE. The DNA of the CDR3 is TGTGCCAGCAGCCCTCTGACTCTGCGCACAGATACGCAGTATTTT. Its translation: CASSPLTLRTDTQYF.

The gene calls are TRBV19 and TRBJ1-6, with D tentatively TRBD1 (6 bases). Germline V gene sequence: CDR1 LNHDA, CDR2 SQIVND (reference sequence). The ends were cut back, 3 bases at V and 7 bases at J, with 13 bases in the middle. The CDR3 has 15 residues. The CDR3 coding sequence is TGTGCCAGTAGTATGAACGGACAGATGAATTCACCCCTCCACTTT. Its protein product is CASSMNGQMNSPLHF.

V is TRBV6-6 and J is TRBJ1-6; D gene uncertain. Germline values: CDR1 MNHNY, CDR2 SVGAGI (reference sequence). This CDR3 spans 12 amino acids. Deletions cut 8 bases from V and 6 bases from J, with 8 bases between. CDR3 loop: CASAEFNSPLHF. The CDR3, as DNA: TGTGCCAGCGCTGAGTTTAATTCACCCCTCCACTTT.

The genes are TRBV10-3 and TRBJ2-1; TRBD2 matches 8 bases. The V gene end was trimmed by 0 bases and the J gene end by 5 bases; junction bases not matched to a gene: 6. CDR3 length: 16 residues. Germline CDR1 and CDR2: ENHRY and SYGVKD. In DNA form, the CDR3 reads TGTGCCATCAGTGAGTCCGGGACTAGGGGGAACAATGAGCAGTTCTTC. Encoded protein: CAISESGTRGNNEQFF.

This clone was seen once. This chain joins TRBV7-2 and TRBJ2-3; 7 bases line up with TRBD1. The CDR3 contains 14 residues. Germline assignment: CDR1 SGHTA and CDR2 FQGNSA. J gave up 5 bases and V 5 bases, and 7 bases lay outside the gene matches. The CDR3 bases are TGTGCCAGCAGCCAGGGGACAGAAGGAGATACGCAGTATTTT. It encodes CASSQGTEGDTQYF. Filled out from reference TRBV7-2 and TRBJ2-3, the complete variable domain reads GAGVSQSPSNKVTEKGKDVELRCDPISGHTALYWYRQSLGQGLEFLIYFQGNSAPDKSGLPSDRFSAERTGGSVSTLTIQRTQQEDSAVYLCASSQGTEGDTQYFGPGTRLTVL.

The rearrangement uses TRBV6-1 and TRBJ2-5; 7 bases line up with TRBD1. V lost 6 bases and J lost 7; bases outside the gene matches: 14. The CDR3 length is 15 residues. Germline V gene lookup returns CDR1 MNHNS and CDR2 SASEGT. The CDR3 DNA follows: TGTGCCAGCAGCGAAACCGGCGGACAGGTGGCGACCCAGTACTTC. Its protein product is CASSETGGQVATQYF.

A remark on this clone: The sample carries other DNA sequences with the same CDR3. V is TRBV7-9 and J is TRBJ2-6; D not resolved. The CDR3 consists of 15 residues. Germline V gene sequence: CDR1 SEHNR, CDR2 FQNEAQ (reference sequence). Trimming took off 2 bases at V and 0 bases at J, with 5 bases between the two ends. CDR3 nucleotide sequence: TGTGCCAGCAGCTTACTTGGCTCTGGGGCCAACGTCCTGACTTTC. This sequence encodes CASSLLGSGANVLTF.

This chain links TRBV6-5 with TRBJ1-2, with TRBD1 as a possible D gene (5 bases). This CDR3 comprises 15 residues. Trimming took off 2 bases at V and 7 bases at J, with 17 bases between the two ends. Germline V gives CDR1 MNHEY, CDR2 SVGAGI. The CDR3 reads CASSYTVTAHGGYTF. CDR3 in DNA: TGTGCCAGCAGTTACACGGTGACAGCTCATGGTGGCTACACCTTC.

The CDR3 protein is CASSSPDRGAYEQYF. In nucleotides, the CDR3 is TGTGCCAGCAGCTCCCCCGACAGGGGAGCCTACGAGCAGTACTTC. V and J are TRBV11-2 and TRBJ2-7, with 8 bases matching TRBD1. Trimming took 4 bases from V and 2 from J; bases not matched to a gene: 7. Per germline, CDR1 SGHAT and CDR2 FQNNGV. The CDR3 consists of 15 residues.

This clone showed up just once. J is TRBJ2-1 and V is TRBV12-5, with 9 nucleotides matching TRBD2. Germline values: CDR1 LGHNT, CDR2 FRNRAP. The CDR3 has 15 amino acids. The V gene end was trimmed by 4 bases and the J gene end by 3 bases; junction bases not matched to a gene: 4. CDR3 nucleotides: TGTGCTAGTGGTTCGGGACTAGCCGACTACAATGAGCAGTTCTTC. Protein: CASGSGLADYNEQFF.

The gene calls are TRBV5-1 and TRBJ2-7, with TRBD2 matching over 9 bases. The CDR3 extends over 15 amino acids. CDR1 SGHRS and CDR2 YFSETQ come from the germline V gene. V shed 0 bases and J 3 bases; nucleotides not matched to a gene: 4. The CDR3 here is CASSLVGSGSYEQYF. The CDR3 DNA follows: TGCGCCAGCAGCTTGGTCGGTAGCGGGAGCTACGAGCAGTACTTC.

DNA of the CDR3: TGTGCCAGCTCACCAACCGGACTAGCGGGGGGGCAAGAGCAGTACTTC. Its translation: CASSPTGLAGGQEQYF. The chain couples TRBV18 to TRBJ2-7; 15 nucleotides line up with TRBD2. Germline values: CDR1 KGHSH, CDR2 LQKENI. With V trimmed by 2 bases and J by 7 bases, 6 bases remained unmatched. The CDR3 runs 16 residues.

The chain has TRBV10-3 and TRBJ1-3; D ambiguous. Germline V lookup: CDR1 ENHRY, CDR2 SYGVKD. V was pared by 0 bases and J by 3 bases, with 6 bases between. The CDR3 covers 14 residues. CDR3 sequence: CAISESWIGNTIYF. In DNA, the CDR3 is TGTGCCATCAGTGAGTCGTGGATTGGAAACACCATATATTTT.

J is TRBJ1-1 and V is TRBV23-1; D remains unclear. TRBV23-1 has ORF status, its function being uncertain. The CDR3 length is 14 residues. V lost 10 bases to trimming and J lost 5 bases, with 20 bases between them. For the CDR3, the DNA is TGCGCCATCAACCGATCTCAAGTCTCTACTGAAGCTTTCTTT. The encoded protein is CAINRSQVSTEAFF.

V usage is TRBV27 and J usage is TRBJ2-3; 7 nucleotides match TRBD2. The V segment lost 3 bases and the J segment 3 bases; nucleotides outside the gene matches: 12. This CDR3 has 17 amino acids. Germline values: CDR1 MNHEY, CDR2 SMNVEV (reference sequence). Here the CDR3 DNA reads TGTGCCAGCAGTTTTCGTTTAACAGCGGGGTCAACAGATACGCAGTATTTT. Protein: CASSFRLTAGSTDTQYF.

The V gene is TRBV7-2, the J gene TRBJ2-1, with 9 bases aligning to TRBD2. V lost 1 base, J lost 1 base, and 11 bases stayed unmatched. Germline CDR1 reads SGHTA; CDR2 reads FQGNSA. The CDR3 covers 19 residues. In DNA form, the CDR3 reads TGTGCCAGCAGCTTAGGCCTAGCGGGATGGCGGAGATCCTACAATGAGCAGTTCTTC. Translating gives CASSLGLAGWRRSYNEQFF.

The rearrangement links TRBV19 to TRBJ1-1; the D is unclear. Trimming removed 7 bases at V and 1 base at J, with 10 bases between. Germline V gene sequence: CDR1 LNHDA, CDR2 SQIVND (reference sequence). The CDR3 sequence is 13 residues long. The CDR3 region is CASTIGPNTEAFF. CDR3 coding DNA: TGTGCCAGTACTATTGGCCCGAACACTGAAGCTTTCTTT.

The chain is built from TRBV9 and TRBJ1-4, with D maybe TRBD1 (6 bases). Germline-derived CDR1 and CDR2 are SGDLS and YYNGEE. CDR3 size: 16 residues. The germline V and J ends were trimmed by 2 bases and 8 bases, with 19 bases remaining between them. The chain's CDR3 is CASSVAPGVTGEKLFF. The CDR3 DNA reads TGTGCCAGCAGCGTCGCCCCCGGGGTCACAGGGGAAAAACTGTTTTTT.

The J gene is TRBJ1-4, the V gene TRBV25-1; D is perhaps TRBD1 (6 bases). The V end lost 1 base, the J end lost 4 bases, and 13 bases lay between the germline ends. Germline-derived CDR1 and CDR2 are MGHDK and SYGVNS. The length of the CDR3 is 16 residues. Here the CDR3 reads CASSESGRGGNEKLFF. CDR3 in DNA: TGTGCCAGCAGTGAATCGGGCAGGGGAGGTAATGAAAAACTGTTTTTT.

This clone was seen just once. Different DNA sequences within this sample yield the same CDR3. The genes are TRBV25-1 and TRBJ1-2; D unclear. Germline V lookup: CDR1 MGHDK, CDR2 SYGVNS. The CDR3 runs 12 residues. V was cut by 3 bases and J by 1 base, with 3 bases left in between. The CDR3 sequence is CASSEGNYGYTF. The DNA for the CDR3 is TGTGCCAGCAGTGAGGGTAACTATGGCTACACCTTC.

The rearrangement links TRBV6-6 to TRBJ1-6; 7 positions match TRBD1. The CDR3 runs 15 residues. Germline CDR1 is MNHNY and CDR2 is SVGAGI (reference sequence). The V gene end was trimmed by 0 bases and the J gene end by 7 bases; junction bases not matched to a gene: 3. The CDR3 is CASSYSGDRNSPLHF. DNA of the CDR3: TGTGCCAGCAGTTACTCGGGGGACAGAAATTCACCCCTCCACTTT.

This clone was detected once. The genes are TRBV21-1 and TRBJ1-5; the D call of TRBD1 is as the table states it, not checked on the DNA. TRBV21-1 represents a pseudogene. This CDR3 has 22 amino acids. The CDR3 DNA reads TGTGCCAGCAGCAAAGCAACCCGCTTCCACTCGAGACAGGGGGCTGGCAATCAGCCCCAGCATTTT. It specifies CASSKATRFHSRQGAGNQPQHF.

This clone was seen a single time. This CDR3 is also generated by other DNA sequences in the sample. The rearrangement links TRBV6-1 to TRBJ1-4; D remains unclear. The CDR3 consists of 13 residues. V was trimmed by 7 bases and J by 0 bases, leaving 6 bases between them. Germline CDR1 reads MNHNS; CDR2 reads SASEGT. CDR3 nucleotide sequence: TGTGCCAGCACGGGGACAACTAATGAAAAACTGTTTTTT. Residues: CASTGTTNEKLFF.

The chain combines TRBV27 with TRBJ1-5; D is uncertain. V was shortened by 0 bases and J by 0 bases, with 12 bases between the two germline ends. Germline loops: CDR1 MNHEY, CDR2 SMNVEV (reference sequence). The CDR3 consists of 17 residues. The CDR3 region has the DNA TGTGCCAGCAGTTTATCCACACTCACAGCTAGCAATCAGCCCCAGCATTTT. Its protein product is CASSLSTLTASNQPQHF.

As to this clone: Other DNA variants within this sample encode the same CDR3. The J gene is TRBJ1-5, the V gene TRBV10-3; D possibly corresponds to TRBD1 (6 bases). The CDR3 extends over 13 amino acids. Trimming removed 6 bases at V and 4 bases at J, with 10 bases between. In germline, CDR1 is ENHRY, CDR2 SYGVKD. Written as DNA, the CDR3 is TGTGCCATCAGCGGACAGTCGAATCAGCCCCAGCATTTT. Its protein product is CAISGQSNQPQHF.

In its sample, this clone was seen once. The chain carries TRBV4-1 and TRBJ2-2, with D perhaps TRBD1 (5 bases). The CDR3 is 15 amino acids. The germline V gene has CDR1 MGHRA and CDR2 YSYEKL. Trimming left V 0 bases short and J 4 bases short, with 9 bases between. CDR3 sequence: CASSQETVPTGELFF. The CDR3 bases are TGCGCCAGCAGCCAAGAGACAGTTCCCACCGGGGAGCTGTTTTTT.

The rearrangement uses TRBV7-2 and TRBJ2-1; D gene uncertain. Germline V gene data show CDR1 as SGHTA and CDR2 as FQGNSA. V was clipped by 0 bases and J by 6 bases, with 12 bases between them. The CDR3 runs to 15 residues. Here the CDR3 reads CASSLARVGSNEQFF. CDR3 sequence (DNA): TGTGCCAGCAGCTTAGCCCGGGTCGGTTCCAATGAGCAGTTCTTC.

The sample holds one count of this clone. The chain joins TRBV28 to TRBJ1-2, with TRBD1 matching over 7 bases. CDR1 and CDR2 (germline): MDHEN, SYDVKM. J lost 4 bases, V lost 5 bases, and 4 bases had no gene match. This CDR3 region has 13 residues. This CDR3 reads CASSDRVGYGYTF. DNA for the CDR3: TGTGCCAGCAGTGACAGGGTAGGCTATGGCTACACCTTC.

The chain employs TRBV19 and TRBJ2-1; 12 nucleotides line up with TRBD1. In germline, CDR1 is LNHDA, CDR2 SQIVND (reference sequence). CDR3 length equals 15 residues. V dropped 8 bases and J dropped 6; count of bases not matched to a gene: 8. This CDR3 is CASGTGTGGSNEQFF. In DNA, the CDR3 is TGTGCCAGTGGAACCGGGACAGGGGGCAGCAATGAGCAGTTCTTC.

The rearrangement links TRBV6-4 to TRBJ1-5; unclear D gene. Trimming took 8 bases from V and 9 from J, leaving 11 bases between them. Germline V gene sequence: CDR1 MRHNA, CDR2 SNTAGT. The CDR3 length is 11 residues. DNA for the CDR3: TGTGCCAGCGGAGACGGGCGGCCCCAGCATTTT. It is translated as CASGDGRPQHF.

The chain recombines TRBV18 with TRBJ2-5; possible D gene TRBD2, 7 bases. With 1 base removed from V and 0 bases from J, the gap between germline ends came to 12 bases. Germline V gene lookup returns CDR1 KGHSH and CDR2 LQKENI. This CDR3 is 16 amino acids long. CDR3 in DNA: TGTGCCAGCTCACCACGGCAGGGGAGGGACCAAGAGACCCAGTACTTC. Its protein product is CASSPRQGRDQETQYF.